The rows below give T cell receptor beta chains drawn from one sample of a study of blood T cell repertoires in COVID-19. Sequencing used immunoSEQ multiplex PCR; TCRdb keeps in-frame clones, though not all of them. The table has about 400,000 clones, less than 90% seen once. The specimen sequenced was PBMCs or T cells enriched from blood (not recorded which). These receptor sequences come from a woman aged 30 to 39 who had recovered from COVID-19. Both conserved end residues are part of each CDR3. D genes are given only for firm matches. Part of the rows lack a size; the others show once, few, many or a class for expanded clones.

j_call d_call v_call clone_size cdr3_nt cdr3_aa
TRBJ2-3 TRBD2 TRBV11-2 NA TGTGCCAGCAGCTACGGACTAGCGGGGGGGCGGTTAGATACGCAGTATTTT CASSYGLAGGRLDTQYF
TRBJ2-5 NA TRBV27 NA TGTGCCAGCAGTCCCCTCCGGACAAACCAAGAGACCCAGTACTTC CASSPLRTNQETQYF
TRBJ2-3 NA TRBV2 NA TGTGCCAGCAGCCCGATCAGGAGCACAGATACGCAGTATTTT CASSPIRSTDTQYF
TRBJ2-1 NA TRBV4-2 NA TGTGCCAGCAGCCAAGATCAGAGAGCGGACCAATACAATGAGCAGTTCTTC CASSQDQRADQYNEQFF
TRBJ1-5 NA TRBV6-5 NA TGTGCCAGCCACCCGGGACACTATAGCAATCAGCCCCAGCATTTT CASHPGHYSNQPQHF
TRBJ2-7 TRBD2 TRBV7-2 NA TGTGCCAGCAGCCTCGTCGGCAGCGGGGGGGCCCGATCCGAGCAGTACTTC CASSLVGSGGARSEQYF
TRBJ2-1 NA TRBV2 NA TGTGCCAGCAGTGGTCAACGGTCCAACAATGAGCAGTTCTTC CASSGQRSNNEQFF
TRBJ2-1 NA TRBV28 NA TGTGCCAGCAGCCAGGCGACTAGTTCCTACAATGAGCAGTTCTTC CASSQATSSYNEQFF
TRBJ2-2 NA TRBV12-5 NA TGTGCTAGTGGTTTGGTGAGCATAACCGGGGAGCTGTTTTTT CASGLVSITGELFF
TRBJ2-1 TRBD1 TRBV28 few TGTGCCAGCAGTTTAGGACAGGGATTTTACAATGAGCAGTTCTTC CASSLGQGFYNEQFF
TRBJ2-1 TRBD2 TRBV29-1 once TGCAGCGCAACCCAAGCGGGAGGCTCCTACAATGAGCAGTTCTTC CSATQAGGSYNEQFF
TRBJ1-5 NA TRBV27 NA TGTGCCAGCAGTTTAGTGGGGGGAGGGACCCGGGGCAATCAGCCCCAGCATTTT CASSLVGGGTRGNQPQHF
TRBJ2-2 NA TRBV7-9 NA TGTGCCAGCAGAACTGGGACACCCAACACCGGGGAGCTGTTTTTT CASRTGTPNTGELFF
TRBJ1-2 NA TRBV9 NA TGTGCCAGCAGCGTAGGAGGAGTAAGGACACCTTATGGCTACACCTTC CASSVGGVRTPYGYTF
TRBJ2-7 TRBD2 TRBV13 NA TGTGCCAGCAGCCCGGGGGGGTTGTACGAGCAGTACTTC CASSPGGLYEQYF
TRBJ2-2 NA TRBV7-2 once TGTGCCAGCAGCTTAGTGGAGACCGGGGAGCTGTTTTTT CASSLVETGELFF
TRBJ1-1 NA TRBV9 NA TGTGCCAGCAGCGTCCTCCCGGTATTGAACACTGAAGCTTTCTTT CASSVLPVLNTEAFF
TRBJ2-1 TRBD1 TRBV7-2 NA TGTGCCAGCAGCCGGACAGGGAGAAGCTCCTACAATGAGCAGTTCTTC CASSRTGRSSYNEQFF
TRBJ2-7 NA TRBV20-1 NA TGCAGTGCGTTGACAGGTTACGAGCAGTACTTC CSALTGYEQYF
TRBJ2-5 NA TRBV7-2 NA TGTGCCAGCAGCTTACCCCCGCTACAGGGGACCCAGTACTTC CASSLPPLQGTQYF
TRBJ2-5 TRBD2 TRBV11-2 NA TGTGCCAGCAGCGCCAGCGGGGGGCAAGAGACCCAGTACTTC CASSASGGQETQYF
TRBJ1-1 NA TRBV12-3/TRBV12-4 NA TGTGCCAGCAGGGACACCAAGAACACTGAAGCTTTCTTT CASRDTKNTEAFF
TRBJ2-1 TRBD2 TRBV28 NA TGTGCCAGCACCTGGGGACTAGCGGGAGGGCCACGGAATGAGCAGTTCTTC CASTWGLAGGPRNEQFF